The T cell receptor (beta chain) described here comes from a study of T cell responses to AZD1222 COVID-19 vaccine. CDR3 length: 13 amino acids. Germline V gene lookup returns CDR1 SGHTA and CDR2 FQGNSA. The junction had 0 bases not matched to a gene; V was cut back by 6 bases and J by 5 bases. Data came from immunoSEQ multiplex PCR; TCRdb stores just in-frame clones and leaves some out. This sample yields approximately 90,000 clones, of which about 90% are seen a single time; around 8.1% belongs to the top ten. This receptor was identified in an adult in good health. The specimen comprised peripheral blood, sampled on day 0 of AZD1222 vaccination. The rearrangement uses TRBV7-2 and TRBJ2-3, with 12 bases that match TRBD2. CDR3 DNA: TGTGCCAGCAGGGGACTAGCGGGAGATACGCAGTATTTT. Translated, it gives CASRGLAGDTQYF.